The 24 T cell receptor beta chains in this list originate from one sample, sequenced in a study of STAT5B mutations in CD4+ large granular lymphocyte leukemia. Produced via immunoSEQ multiplex PCR; TCRdb's table is partial and in-frame only. The sample has more than 30,000 clones; approximately 91% are singletons. Sequencing was carried out using CD4+ T cells from blood buffy coats. Source of these receptors: a human donor in good health.

This chain connects TRBV7-2 to TRBJ2-3, with 7 positions matching TRBD2. The CDR3 covers 15 residues. CDR1 is SGHTA and CDR2 is FQGNSA in the germline V gene. J was trimmed by 4 bases and V by 0 bases; bases with no gene match: 4. CDR3 in amino acids: CASSLAGGRADTQYF. CDR3 DNA: TGTGCCAGCAGCTTAGCGGGCGGGAGAGCAGATACGCAGTATTTT.

The gene calls are TRBV11-3 and TRBJ2-3; 12 bases match TRBD2. Germline V gene data show CDR1 as SGHNT and CDR2 as YENEEA. The V segment lost 9 bases and the J segment 1 base; nucleotides outside the gene matches: 5. The CDR3 covers 15 residues. CDR3 coding DNA: TGTGCCAGGAAGGCTAGCGGGAGGGGCACAGATACGCAGTATTTT. Translated: CARKASGRGTDTQYF.

The rearrangement joins TRBV7-9 to TRBJ2-2; 7 bases are a match to TRBD1. V lost 2 bases to trimming and J lost 3 bases; unmatched junction nucleotides: 0. The CDR3 sequence is 14 residues long. Germline values: CDR1 SEHNR, CDR2 FQNEAQ (reference sequence). CDR3 sequence (DNA): TGTGCCAGCAGCTTACAGGGGGACACCGGGGAGCTGTTTTTT. Its protein is CASSLQGDTGELFF.

J is TRBJ1-6 and V is TRBV6-1, with 7 nucleotides matching TRBD1. The CDR3 spans 12 residues. Unmatched junction bases numbered 0, after V lost 7 bases and J lost 6 bases. Germline V lookup: CDR1 MNHNS, CDR2 SASEGT. As DNA, the CDR3 is TGTGCCAGCAACAGGGGTAATTCACCCCTCCACTTT. Its protein product is CASNRGNSPLHF.

This clone was detected a few times. The chain has TRBV6-4 and TRBJ1-1, with 7 bases that match TRBD1. Germline V lookup: CDR1 MRHNA, CDR2 SNTAGT. This CDR3 has 13 amino acids. V was clipped by 5 bases and J by 1 base; unmatched bases: 1. The CDR3 region is CASSRQGNTEAFF. The CDR3 nucleotides read TGTGCCAGCAGTCGACAGGGGAACACTGAAGCTTTCTTT.

V and J are TRBV6-7 and TRBJ1-1; D may be TRBD1 (6 bases). TRBV6-7 is sorted into the ORF group, with uncertain function. The CDR3 loop spans 16 amino acids. Trimming cost V 2 bases and J 1 base, with 14 bases left between them. CDR3 protein: CASSYPVGGGNTEAFF. The CDR3 nucleotides read TGTGCCAGCAGTTACCCAGTAGGGGGGGGGAACACTGAAGCTTTCTTT.

This rearrangement joins TRBV27 to TRBJ1-1, with D possibly TRBD1 on 6 matching bases. The V end lost 6 bases, the J end lost 10 bases, and 18 bases lay between the germline ends. Germline values: CDR1 MNHEY, CDR2 SMNVEV (reference sequence). This CDR3 is built from 13 residues. CDR3 loop: CASRLSGEHSAFF. For the CDR3, the DNA is TGTGCCAGCAGGTTGTCAGGGGAGCATTCAGCTTTCTTT.

This clone came up once. This chain uses TRBV5-4 with TRBJ1-1, with 9 bases aligning to TRBD1. The germline V gene encodes CDR1 SGHNT and CDR2 YYREEE (reference sequence). The CDR3 extends over 16 amino acids. The V segment lost 5 bases and the J segment 1 base; nucleotides outside the gene matches: 9. In DNA form, the CDR3 reads TGTGCCAGCAGTTCGGACAGGGGACTGAGGAACACTGAAGCTTTCTTT. Translated, it gives CASSSDRGLRNTEAFF.

V usage is TRBV7-2 and J usage is TRBJ2-7, with D unclear. CDR1 SGHTA and CDR2 FQGNSA come from the germline V gene. The CDR3 runs 14 residues. Trimming took off 1 base at V and 2 bases at J, with 9 bases between the two ends. The CDR3 loop is CASSLGGTAYEQYF. The CDR3 nucleotides are TGTGCCAGCAGCTTAGGGGGTACAGCCTACGAGCAGTACTTC.

The chain links TRBV9 to TRBJ1-5; TRBD1 agrees at 8 bases. Germline V CDR1 and CDR2: SGDLS, YYNGEE. After removal of 0 bases from V and 5 bases from J, the junction contained 7 bases not matched to a gene. This CDR3 comprises 16 residues. The CDR3 region has the DNA TGTGCCAGCAGCGTAGGGCCAGGGGGCCAGGATCAGCCCCAGCATTTT. Its translation: CASSVGPGGQDQPQHF.

The CDR3, as DNA: TGCGCCAGCAGCTTGATTATCGAGGGGAATGAAAAACTGTTTTTT. As protein: CASSLIIEGNEKLFF. The chain couples TRBV5-1 to TRBJ1-4; perhaps TRBD1 as D (5 bases). Germline V CDR1 and CDR2: SGHRS, YFSETQ. The V end was cut by 1 base, the J end by 5 bases, with 12 bases between. The CDR3 covers 15 residues.

The rearrangement links TRBV5-4 to TRBJ2-4, with 8 bases fitting TRBD2. Trimming removed 0 bases from V and 1 base from J; junction bases left unmatched: 3. Germline assignment: CDR1 SGHNT and CDR2 YYREEE (reference sequence). This CDR3 comprises 16 residues. CDR3 nucleotide sequence: TGTGCCAGCAGCTTGGGCCGGGGGGGGGCCAAAAACATTCAGTACTTC. It translates to CASSLGRGGAKNIQYF.

This chain joins TRBV10-2 and TRBJ2-3, with 8 bases that match TRBD2. V lost 6 bases and J lost 6; bases outside the gene matches: 8. This CDR3 region has 14 residues. Germline V CDR1 and CDR2: WSHSY, SAAADI. In DNA, the CDR3 is TGCGCCAGCAGGCAGGCGGGAGGTTTTGATACGCAGTATTTT. Protein sequence: CASRQAGGFDTQYF.

The CDR3 region is CASSPAGQDKNIQYF. In DNA, the CDR3 is TGTGCCAGCAGTCCAGCAGGACAGGACAAAAACATTCAGTACTTC. The gene calls are TRBV11-3 and TRBJ2-4; 7 bases map to TRBD1. Germline values: CDR1 SGHNT, CDR2 YENEEA. The junction had 8 bases not matched to a gene; V was cut back by 6 bases and J by 3 bases. This CDR3 is built from 15 residues. The variable domain in full, with the rest retrieved from reference TRBV11-3 and TRBJ2-4, is EAGVVQSPRYKIIEKKQPVAFWCNPISGHNTLYWYLQNLGQGPELLIRYENEEAVDDSQLPKDRFSAERLKGVDSTLKIQPAELGDSAVYLCASSPAGQDKNIQYFGAGTRLSVL.

The chain is built from TRBV5-6 and TRBJ2-2; TRBD2 might be the D (6 bases). CDR3 length equals 14 residues. V was pared by 1 base and J by 4 bases, with 8 bases between. The germline V gene encodes CDR1 SGHDT and CDR2 YYEEEE. CDR3 in DNA: TGTGCCAGCAGCTTGTGGCGGGGCACCGGGGAGCTGTTTTTT. Its protein is CASSLWRGTGELFF.

The chain combines TRBV25-1 with TRBJ2-7, with D perhaps TRBD1 or TRBD2 (5 bases each). With 4 bases removed from V and 3 bases from J, the gap between germline ends came to 13 bases. The CDR3 sequence is 14 residues long. CDR1 is MGHDK and CDR2 is SYGVNS in the germline V gene. The CDR3 sequence: CASSARDRNYEQYF. The CDR3 coding sequence is TGTGCCAGCAGTGCCCGGGACCGCAACTACGAGCAGTACTTC.

This chain joins TRBV9 and TRBJ2-1; 9 positions match TRBD2. Germline V lookup: CDR1 SGDLS, CDR2 YYNGEE. The CDR3 loop spans 19 amino acids. V lost 0 bases, J lost 6 bases, and 16 bases stayed unmatched. CDR3 residues: CASSVGPQLLAGGFNEQFF. Here the CDR3 DNA reads TGTGCCAGCAGCGTAGGTCCCCAGCTACTAGCGGGTGGGTTCAATGAGCAGTTCTTC.

The chain recombines TRBV4-1 with TRBJ2-5, with D unresolved. Germline lookup yields CDR1 MGHRA and CDR2 YSYEKL. The ends were cut back, 2 bases at V and 3 bases at J, with 7 bases in the middle. The CDR3 runs to 13 residues. The CDR3 reads CASSQWAKETQYF. DNA for the CDR3: TGCGCCAGCAGCCAATGGGCGAAAGAGACCCAGTACTTC.

The chain is built from TRBV5-1 and TRBJ1-4; TRBD1 aligns across 7 bases. Germline V gene sequence: CDR1 SGHRS, CDR2 YFSETQ. CDR3 size: 15 residues. Trimming removed 4 bases from V and 0 bases from J; junction bases left unmatched: 3. The CDR3 here is CASSTGTATNEKLFF. In DNA, the CDR3 is TGCGCCAGCAGCACAGGGACAGCAACTAATGAAAAACTGTTTTTT.

The rearrangement uses TRBV5-8 and TRBJ2-5; no firm D call. Trimming left V 1 base short and J 14 bases short, with 24 bases between. Germline V gene sequence: CDR1 SGHTS, CDR2 YDEGEE. The CDR3 length is 15 residues. The CDR3 loop is CASSLTLGSPGSLYF. The CDR3, as DNA: TGTGCCAGCAGCTTGACTCTTGGTAGCCCTGGGTCCCTCTACTTC.

V is TRBV28 and J is TRBJ1-2, with a weak D call TRBD1 (5 bases). The CDR3 covers 15 residues. With 4 bases removed from V and 4 bases from J, the gap between germline ends came to 16 bases. Germline CDR1 and CDR2: MDHEN and SYDVKM. The CDR3 DNA reads TGTGCCAGCAGTTCACAGGCGCTCGGGCTCTATGGCTACACCTTC. Translating gives CASSSQALGLYGYTF.

CDR3 nucleotide sequence: TGCACCAGCAGCCGAAGTGGGACAGGTGAACCCACAGATACGCAGTATTTT. It translates to CTSSRSGTGEPTDTQYF. J is TRBJ2-3 and V is TRBV1; the D call TRBD1 from the table was never checked on the DNA. TRBV1 is recorded as a pseudogene. CDR3 length equals 17 residues.

V is TRBV27 and J is TRBJ1-6; 9 bases align to TRBD1. The CDR3 extends over 15 amino acids. Trimming at V came to 6 bases and at J to 9 bases, leaving 9 bases not matched to a gene. Germline V gene sequence: CDR1 MNHEY, CDR2 SMNVEV (reference sequence). The CDR3 coding sequence is TGTGCCAGCAGATCTCCGGGACAGGGAAGTTCACCCCTCCACTTT. It encodes CASRSPGQGSSPLHF.

This clone was recorded only once. The V gene is TRBV6-6, the J gene TRBJ2-3; D might be TRBD2 (5 bases). Germline V gene sequence: CDR1 MNHNY, CDR2 SVGAGI (reference sequence). Deletions cut 6 bases from V and 5 bases from J, with 15 bases between. The CDR3 sequence is 14 residues long. Here the CDR3 reads CASRRLRTEDTQYF. As DNA, the CDR3 is TGTGCCAGCAGGAGACTAAGGACTGAAGATACGCAGTATTTT.